These T cell receptor beta chains were read from a single sample in a study of T cell responses to AZD1222 COVID-19 vaccine. Generated by immunoSEQ multiplex PCR, the TCRdb table keeps only in-frame clones and is missing some. The sample lists 240,000 or so clones, more than 80% occurring once. The sequences come from peripheral blood, collected on day 0 of AZD1222 vaccination. The origin of the receptors is an adult in good health. Each CDR3 is given with its conserved first and last residue. The D gene is left open where the match is weak. Clone size is stated in some rows and not others, as once, few, many or a class when expanded.

clone_size	d_call	v_call	j_call	cdr3_nt	cdr3_aa
-	TRBD2	TRBV24-1	TRBJ2-3	TGTGCCACCAGTGACCCATCGGGGGGGGTGAGAGATACGCAGTATTTT	CATSDPSGGVRDTQYF
-	-	TRBV7-2	TRBJ2-7	TGTGCCAGCAGCTTAGGACAGTCACCGTCCTACGAGCAGTACTTC	CASSLGQSPSYEQYF
-	TRBD2	TRBV28	TRBJ2-1	TGTGCCAGCAGTTTACAGACTAGCGTCTACAATGAGCAGTTCTTC	CASSLQTSVYNEQFF
-	-	TRBV19	TRBJ1-4	TGTGCCAGTAGTAGTAGTGGAAAATGGAATGAAAAACTGTTTTTT	CASSSSGKWNEKLFF
-	-	TRBV7-8	TRBJ2-1	TGTGCCAGCAGCTTAGTAGGGACCTTCGGGAATGAGCAGTTCTTC	CASSLVGTFGNEQFF
-	-	TRBV28	TRBJ1-2	TGTGCCAGCAGCCGGGTCGGAGCTAACTATGGCTACACCTTC	CASSRVGANYGYTF
-	-	TRBV5-1	TRBJ1-3	TGCGCCAGCAGCTTGGCGGGAGCTGTGCGGGGAAACACCATATATTTT	CASSLAGAVRGNTIYF
-	-	TRBV28	TRBJ1-1	TGTGCCAGCAGCCCCGCGAGTTTTACTGAAGCTTTCTTT	CASSPASFTEAFF
-	TRBD1	TRBV5-1	TRBJ1-4	TGCGCCAGCAGCCCGGGACAGGCGCACGAAAAACTGTTTTTT	CASSPGQAHEKLFF
-	-	TRBV15	TRBJ1-2	TGTGCCACCAGCCCCAGGAGGGCAGTCTATGGCTACACCTTC	CATSPRRAVYGYTF
-	-	TRBV12-3/TRBV12-4	TRBJ1-5	TGTGCCAGCAGTTTACGGGTTGGCCAGCCCCAGCATTTT	CASSLRVGQPQHF
many	TRBD1	TRBV6-5	TRBJ1-6	TGTGCCAGCAGTTTCCAGACAGGGGATAATTCACCCCTCCACTTT	CASSFQTGDNSPLHF
-	TRBD1	TRBV28	TRBJ2-7	TGTGCCAGCAGGAAACAGGGGCTTCAATCCTACGAGCAGTACTTC	CASRKQGLQSYEQYF
-	TRBD1	TRBV2	TRBJ1-2	TGTGCCCCCCGGGCCCAGGGACAGGAGCCTAACTATGGCTACACCTTC	CAPRAQGQEPNYGYTF
-	TRBD1	TRBV7-9	TRBJ1-2	TGTGCCAGCAGCACGGGACAGGGGGGCTACACCTTC	CASSTGQGGYTF
-	-	TRBV28	TRBJ1-2	TGTGCCAGCAGTCTCGAACAGGCTTATGGCTACACCTTC	CASSLEQAYGYTF
-	-	TRBV6-4	TRBJ2-1	TGTGCCAGCAGTGAAAGCGCTAGCTCCTACAATGAGCAGTTCTTC	CASSESASSYNEQFF
-	-	TRBV15	TRBJ2-7	TGTGCCACCAGTGATATGGGGGGTCGATCCTACGAGCAGTACTTC	CATSDMGGRSYEQYF
-	-	TRBV4-2	TRBJ2-5	TGTGCCAGCAGCCAAGATAGCTGGGGCCGGGAGACCCAGTACTTC	CASSQDSWGRETQYF
-	-	TRBV28	TRBJ2-5	TGTGCCAGCAGTTCCCTTTCAGCTAGCCAAGAGACCCAGTACTTC	CASSSLSASQETQYF
-	-	TRBV28	TRBJ2-7	TGTGCCAGCAGTCCGAGGAGGACCTTCTACGAGCAGTACTTC	CASSPRRTFYEQYF
-	-	TRBV28	TRBJ1-1	TGTGCCAGCAGACCCTCCGACACCCACACTGAAGCTTTCTTT	CASRPSDTHTEAFF
-	-	TRBV4-1	TRBJ2-2	TGCGCCAGCAGGTTCAGTCCCAGGCTCGAGGCCGGGGAGCTGTTTTTT	CASRFSPRLEAGELFF
-	-	TRBV24-1	TRBJ1-5	TGTGCCACCAGTGTTGGGGACGGAGACGGCAATCAGCCCCAGCATTTT	CATSVGDGDGNQPQHF
-	-	TRBV27	TRBJ2-1	TGTGCCAGCAGTTTAACCCCGGACAGTTACAATGAGCAGTTCTTC	CASSLTPDSYNEQFF
-	TRBD2	TRBV3-1/TRBV3-2	TRBJ2-3	TGTGCCAGCAGCCAAGCGGGAGGGGGTTCTACGCAGTATTTT	CASSQAGGGSTQYF
-	-	TRBV18	TRBJ2-3	TGTGCCAGCTTAACTGGCGGGGATGGAACGCAGTATTTT	CASLTGGDGTQYF
-	-	TRBV5-5	TRBJ1-2	TGTGCCAGCAGCTTGGGGGGTAACTATGGCTACACCTTC	CASSLGGNYGYTF
-	-	TRBV28	TRBJ1-2	TGTGCCAGCAGTTTTATGGACTATGGCTACACCTTC	CASSFMDYGYTF
-	-	TRBV28	TRBJ1-4	TGTGCCAGCAGACCGACCCCCAGCCGTACTAATGAAAAACTGTTTTTT	CASRPTPSRTNEKLFF
-	-	TRBV3-1/TRBV3-2	TRBJ1-4	TGTGCCAGCAGACCCGGGGGGGAGGAAAAACTGTTTTTT	CASRPGGEEKLFF
-	-	TRBV18	TRBJ1-6	TGTGCCAGCTCACCTGGGGCCTGGCCAAATTCACCCCTCCACTTT	CASSPGAWPNSPLHF
-	TRBD1	TRBV6-5	TRBJ2-7	TGTGCCAGCAGTTTCTTGGGACAGGGAGGCGAGCAGTACTTC	CASSFLGQGGEQYF
once	-	TRBV3-1/TRBV3-2	TRBJ1-5	TGTGCCAGCAGCAGTTCACGCGGGCAGGGAGTGCAGCCCCAGCATTTT	CASSSSRGQGVQPQHF
-	TRBD1	TRBV19	TRBJ1-6	TGTGCCAGTAGTCCCGACAGGGGGCTAAGTTCACCCCTCCACTTT	CASSPDRGLSSPLHF
-	-	TRBV2	TRBJ2-7	TGTGCCAGCAGTAGCACACGAACCGAGAGCGAGCAGTACTTC	CASSSTRTESEQYF
-	-	TRBV28	TRBJ2-4	TGTGCCAGCAGCCCACGAGGCATTCAGTACTTC	CASSPRGIQYF
few	TRBD1	TRBV19	TRBJ2-7	TGTGCCAGTAGCAGGACACAGGGGGCAGGCTACGAGCAGTACTTC	CASSRTQGAGYEQYF
-	TRBD2	TRBV3-1/TRBV3-2	TRBJ2-1	TGTGCCAGCAGCTTTAGCGGGGGGTCCGCCGAGCAGTTCTTC	CASSFSGGSAEQFF
-	-	TRBV11-2	TRBJ2-5	TGTGCCAGCAGCCAAAGCACAGGGCTACGAGAGACCCAGTACTTC	CASSQSTGLRETQYF
-	-	TRBV27	TRBJ2-7	TGTGCCAGCAGTTTACGGACGTACCAAGGCGACGAGCAGTACTTC	CASSLRTYQGDEQYF
-	TRBD1	TRBV11-2	TRBJ1-1	TGTGCCAGCAGCAACGAGGGGGCGCGCACTGAAGCTTTCTTT	CASSNEGARTEAFF
-	-	TRBV4-2	TRBJ2-7	TGTGCCAGCAGCCAAGTTGGAGGGGGGCCACCCTACGAGCAGTACTTC	CASSQVGGGPPYEQYF
-	-	TRBV28	TRBJ1-2	TGTGCCAGCCAGGGTCAGCCTCGAGCGGGTTCTGGCTACACCTTC	CASQGQPRAGSGYTF
-	TRBD1	TRBV25-1	TRBJ1-1	TGTGCCAGCAGCTACGACAGGGCTGAAGCTTTCTTT	CASSYDRAEAFF
few	-	TRBV5-5	TRBJ1-1	TGTGCCAGCATCCCGGGTAAGGGGTCGAACACTGAAGCTTTCTTT	CASIPGKGSNTEAFF
-	-	TRBV9	TRBJ1-5	TGTGCCAGCAGCGTAGTCCCCGATCAGCCCCAGCATTTT	CASSVVPDQPQHF
-	TRBD2	TRBV7-9	TRBJ2-7	TGTGCCAGCAGCTTAGGATGGGGAGGGTTCACCTACGAGCAGTACTTC	CASSLGWGGFTYEQYF
-	TRBD1	TRBV2	TRBJ1-5	TGTGCCAGCAGTGAGGGACAGTATAGCAATCAGCCCCAGCATTTT	CASSEGQYSNQPQHF